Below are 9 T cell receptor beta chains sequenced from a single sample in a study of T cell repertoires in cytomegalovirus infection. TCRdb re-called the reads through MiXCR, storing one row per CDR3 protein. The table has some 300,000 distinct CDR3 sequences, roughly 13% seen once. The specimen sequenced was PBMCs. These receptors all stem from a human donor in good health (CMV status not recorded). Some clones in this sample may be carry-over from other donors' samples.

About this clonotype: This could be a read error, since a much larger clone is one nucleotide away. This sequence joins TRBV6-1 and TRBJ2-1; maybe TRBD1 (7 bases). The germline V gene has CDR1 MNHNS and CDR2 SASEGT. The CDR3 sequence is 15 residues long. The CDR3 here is CASKNRGLVYNDQFF. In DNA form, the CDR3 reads TGTGCCAGCAAGAACAGGGGACTGGTCTACAATGATCAGTTCTTC.

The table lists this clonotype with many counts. The CDR3 DNA follows: TGTGCCAGCAGTTTAGGGTCTAGCGGGAATGAGCAGTTCTTC. This gives the protein CASSLGSSGNEQFF. The J gene is TRBJ2-1, the V gene TRBV12-3 or TRBV12-4, with 8 bases aligning to TRBD2. The CDR3 has 14 amino acids. The ends lost 1 base at V and 7 bases at J; junction bases unmatched: 3.

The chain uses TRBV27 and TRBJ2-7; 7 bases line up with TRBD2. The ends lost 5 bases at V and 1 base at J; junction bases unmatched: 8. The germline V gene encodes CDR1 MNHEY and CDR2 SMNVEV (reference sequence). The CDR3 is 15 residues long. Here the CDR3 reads CASSPRDYPSYEQYF. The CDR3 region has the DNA TGTGCCAGCAGTCCTCGGGACTACCCGTCCTACGAGCAGTACTTC.

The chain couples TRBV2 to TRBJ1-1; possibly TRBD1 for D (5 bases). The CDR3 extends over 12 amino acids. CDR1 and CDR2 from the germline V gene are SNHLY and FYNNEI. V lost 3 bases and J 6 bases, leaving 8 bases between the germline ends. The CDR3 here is CASSDQGSEAFF. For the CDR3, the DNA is TGTGCCAGCAGTGACCAGGGCTCTGAAGCTTTCTTT.

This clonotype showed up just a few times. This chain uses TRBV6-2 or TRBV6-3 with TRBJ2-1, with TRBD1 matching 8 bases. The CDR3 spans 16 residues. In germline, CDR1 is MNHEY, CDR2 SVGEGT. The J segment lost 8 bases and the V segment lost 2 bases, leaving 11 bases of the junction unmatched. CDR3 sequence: CASSYRGDSGGYEQFF. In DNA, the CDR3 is TGTGCCAGCAGTTACAGGGGAGACTCAGGGGGCTATGAGCAGTTCTTC.

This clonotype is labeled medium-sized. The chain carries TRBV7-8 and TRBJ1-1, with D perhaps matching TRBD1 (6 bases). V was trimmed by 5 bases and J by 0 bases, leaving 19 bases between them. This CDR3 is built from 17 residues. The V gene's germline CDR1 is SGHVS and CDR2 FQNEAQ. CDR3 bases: TGTGCCAGCAGCCGCGGCTCGGACAGCTTTATGAACACTGAAGCTTTCTTT. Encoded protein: CASSRGSDSFMNTEAFF.

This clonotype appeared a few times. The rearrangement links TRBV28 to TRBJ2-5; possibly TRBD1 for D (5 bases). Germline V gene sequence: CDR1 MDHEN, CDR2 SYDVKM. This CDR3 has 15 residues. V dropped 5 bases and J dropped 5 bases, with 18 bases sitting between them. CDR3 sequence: CASSLSKGLRETQYF. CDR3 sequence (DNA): TGTGCCAGCAGTCTTTCCAAGGGGTTGCGGGAGACCCAGTACTTC.

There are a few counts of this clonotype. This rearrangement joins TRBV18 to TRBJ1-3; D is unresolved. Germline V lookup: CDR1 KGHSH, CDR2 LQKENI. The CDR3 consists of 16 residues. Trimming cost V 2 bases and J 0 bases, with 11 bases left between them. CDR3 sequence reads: CASSPTRSLSGNTIYF. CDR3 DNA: TGTGCCAGCTCACCAACCAGGAGCCTCTCTGGAAACACCATATATTTT.

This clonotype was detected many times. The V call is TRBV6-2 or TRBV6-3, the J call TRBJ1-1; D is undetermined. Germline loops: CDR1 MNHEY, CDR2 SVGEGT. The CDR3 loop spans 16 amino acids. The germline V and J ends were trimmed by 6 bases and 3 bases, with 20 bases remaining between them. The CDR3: CASSLWLGKVYTEAFF. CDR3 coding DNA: TGTGCCAGCAGCCTATGGCTTGGGAAGGTATACACTGAAGCTTTCTTT.